These 9 T cell receptor beta chains came from one sample sequenced in a study of beta chain features in type 1 diabetes. Findings of the study overall: Moderately but significantly shorter TCRB CDR3s were found in Type 1 diabetes patients in all four CD4+ subsets.

What these receptors recognize is not known. Isolated RNA was reverse transcribed in full, so expressed TCRB transcripts were sequenced. Clones were sequenced by immunoSEQ multiplex PCR, and TCRdb holds only the in-frame ones, with some missing. This table holds some 270,000 clones, 9.5% to 13% found once. The sample comprised naive CD4+ T cells from blood. The source of these receptors is a man aged 30-40 years with type 1 diabetes.

The table lists this clone with a few counts. The V call is TRBV9, the J call TRBJ2-2; TRBD1 is a possible D gene (5 bases). The V and J ends lost 3 bases and 2 bases respectively, with 17 bases between them. The CDR3 runs to 17 residues. Germline V lookup: CDR1 SGDLS, CDR2 YYNGEE. CDR3 nucleotides: TGTGCCAGCAGCGCCAACCAGGGAAGGTCCAACACCGGGGAGCTGTTTTTT. It translates to CASSANQGRSNTGELFF.

This clone has more than one count but fewer than ten. The V and J genes are TRBV14 and TRBJ1-2, with TRBD1 identical over 7 bases. CDR3 length: 16 residues. V lost 0 bases to trimming and J lost 6 bases; unmatched junction nucleotides: 10. Germline V CDR1 and CDR2: SGHDN, FVKESK. CDR3 residues: CASSQDRMTGLHGYTF. CDR3 nucleotides: TGTGCCAGCAGCCAAGATCGCATGACAGGGCTCCATGGCTACACCTTC.

This clone was observed a few times. The chain carries TRBV13 and TRBJ2-3; 9 bases are shared with TRBD2. The CDR3 has 14 residues. V lost 7 bases and J lost 4; bases outside the gene matches: 6. From germline, CDR1 is PRHDT and CDR2 FYEKMQ (reference sequence). CDR3 bases: TGTGCCAGCATACGCGGGGGGGCCGCAGATACGCAGTATTTT. Translated: CASIRGGAADTQYF. The full variable domain, rest sourced from reference TRBV13 and TRBJ2-3, is AAGVIQSPRHLIKEKRETATLKCYPIPRHDTVYWYQQGPGQDPQFLISFYEKMQSDKGSIPDRFSAQQFSDYHSELNMSSLELGDSALYFCASIRGGAADTQYFGPGTRLTVL.

The V gene is TRBV6-1, the J gene TRBJ2-5; D remains ambiguous. Germline V gives CDR1 MNHNS, CDR2 SASEGT. The CDR3 runs 13 residues. Trimming left V 1 base short and J 2 bases short, with 5 bases between. The CDR3 loop is CASSEGSQETQYF. The DNA for the CDR3 is TGTGCCAGCAGTGAAGGCAGTCAAGAGACCCAGTACTTC.

V and J are TRBV2 and TRBJ2-4; 7 bases agree with TRBD1. The CDR3 loop spans 13 amino acids. With V trimmed by 4 bases and J by 5 bases, 2 bases remained unmatched. The germline CDR1 and CDR2 sequences are SNHLY and FYNNEI. The CDR3 nucleotides read TGTGCCAGCAGTGGGACAGGTCAAAACATTCAGTACTTC. Translating it yields CASSGTGQNIQYF.

Written as DNA, the CDR3 is TGTGCCAGCAGTAGCCTTCAGGGATTCGGTGGCTACACCTTC. This codes for CASSSLQGFGGYTF. The V and J genes are TRBV6-4 and TRBJ1-2, with D perhaps TRBD1 (5 bases). Germline-derived CDR1 and CDR2 are MRHNA and SNTAGT. The V end lost 5 bases, the J end lost 7 bases, and 17 bases lay between the germline ends. This CDR3 is 14 amino acids long.

This clone was seen more than once but under ten times. The chain has TRBV6-5 and TRBJ2-1; D is perhaps TRBD1 (5 bases). The V end lost 4 bases, the J end lost 10 bases, and 8 bases lay between the germline ends. The germline CDR1 and CDR2 sequences are MNHEY and SVGAGI. The CDR3 totals 11 residues. For the CDR3, the DNA is TGTGCCAGCAGTTCAGGGAAAGAGCAGTTCTTC. It encodes CASSSGKEQFF.

The chain carries TRBV5-1 and TRBJ2-1; 7 bases agree with TRBD2. This CDR3 contains 15 residues. The J segment lost 0 bases and the V segment lost 4 bases, leaving 4 bases of the junction unmatched. Germline-derived CDR1 and CDR2 are SGHRS and YFSETQ. CDR3 region: CASSASGDSYNEQFF. As DNA, the CDR3 is TGCGCCAGCAGCGCCAGCGGGGACTCCTACAATGAGCAGTTCTTC.

V gene TRBV18 combines with J gene TRBJ2-5, with a possible D match to TRBD2 (5 bases). The DNA end favors TRBJ2-7, so the J call may be wrong. The CDR3 runs 15 residues. Germline-derived CDR1 and CDR2 are KGHSH and LQKENI. The CDR3 reads CASSNSEASSYEQYF. The CDR3, as DNA: TGTGCCAGCTCAAATTCGGAGGCTAGCTCCTACGAGCAGTACTTC.